This passage covers 26 T cell receptor beta chains from one sample sequenced in a study of blood T cell repertoires in COVID-19. The repertoire was sequenced with immunoSEQ multiplex PCR; TCRdb's copy has only in-frame clones and lacks some. The repertoire holds approximately 280,000 clones, more than 80% seen once, with roughly 7% in the top ten. Sequenced material: peripheral blood. These TCRs come from a woman in her twenties or thirties with COVID-19, enrolled during active disease.

The chain is built from TRBV27 and TRBJ2-3; 8 nucleotides line up with TRBD1. Germline CDR1 MNHEY, CDR2 SMNVEV (reference sequence). V shed 2 bases and J 4 bases; nucleotides not matched to a gene: 2. The CDR3 length is 14 residues. Here the CDR3 DNA reads TGTGCCAGCAGTTTAGGACAGGGATCAGATACGCAGTATTTT. Protein: CASSLGQGSDTQYF.

This clone was seen a single time. The chain's CDR3 is CASSQGTLNQPQHF. DNA for the CDR3: TGTGCCAGCAGTCAGGGGACACTAAATCAGCCCCAGCATTTT. V usage is TRBV6-5 and J usage is TRBJ1-5; D might be TRBD1 (6 bases). The germline CDR1 and CDR2 sequences are MNHEY and SVGAGI. The V end was cut by 5 bases, the J end by 4 bases, with 12 bases between. The CDR3 covers 14 residues.

The chain joins TRBV30 to TRBJ2-2; 8 bases agree with TRBD1. Looked up from germline, CDR1 is GTSNPN and CDR2 is SVGIG (reference sequence). The CDR3 covers 16 residues. J lost 5 bases, V lost 0 bases, and 8 bases had no gene match. CDR3 DNA sequence: TGTGCCTGGAGTGTACTCCAGGGGGCGCGAACCGGGGAGCTGTTTTTT. This encodes CAWSVLQGARTGELFF.

The rearrangement joins TRBV28 to TRBJ2-3; 7 bases align to TRBD2. This CDR3 is 16 amino acids long. The germline CDR1 and CDR2 sequences are MDHEN and SYDVKM. The V segment lost 4 bases and the J segment 5 bases; nucleotides outside the gene matches: 12. The CDR3 loop is CASSSSPGRALDTQYF. The CDR3 bases are TGTGCCAGCAGTTCTTCCCCGGGGAGGGCCCTAGATACGCAGTATTTT.

The rearrangement uses TRBV6-2 or TRBV6-3 and TRBJ1-5; possible D gene TRBD1, 6 bases. The V end lost 4 bases, the J end lost 0 bases, and 13 bases lay between the germline ends. The CDR3 sequence is 16 residues long. The V gene's germline CDR1 is MNHEY and CDR2 SVGEGT. The CDR3 DNA sequence: TGTGCCAGCAGTTCCGGCAGGGGAAATAGCAATCAGCCCCAGCATTTT. Its translation is CASSSGRGNSNQPQHF.

The chain employs TRBV27 and TRBJ1-2, with a weak D call TRBD1 (5 bases). From germline, CDR1 is MNHEY and CDR2 SMNVEV (reference sequence). The CDR3 sequence is 13 residues long. V shed 4 bases and J shed 2 bases, with 8 bases lying between them. The CDR3 nucleotides are TGTGCCAGCAGTTGGGCAGGGAACTATGGCTACACCTTC. This sequence encodes CASSWAGNYGYTF.

The chain couples TRBV9 to TRBJ1-3; D uncertain. The length of the CDR3 is 14 residues. V was clipped by 2 bases and J by 1 base, with 7 bases between them. Germline loops: CDR1 SGDLS, CDR2 YYNGEE. In nucleotides, the CDR3 is TGTGCCAGCAGCGTCTCTACGTCTGGAAACACCATATATTTT. Translated, it gives CASSVSTSGNTIYF.

V usage is TRBV2 and J usage is TRBJ2-7, with 8 positions matching TRBD2. In germline, CDR1 is SNHLY, CDR2 FYNNEI. The CDR3 runs to 14 residues. V shed 6 bases and J 0 bases; nucleotides not matched to a gene: 4. As DNA, the CDR3 is TGTGCCAGCAGCCCGGCGGGGGGCTCCTACGAGCAGTACTTC. As protein: CASSPAGGSYEQYF.

The table lists this clone with a count of one. The rearrangement joins TRBV28 to TRBJ1-5; weak D call: TRBD1 (6 bases). The CDR3 runs 16 residues. Germline V CDR1 and CDR2: MDHEN, SYDVKM. V was clipped by 3 bases and J by 2 bases, with 14 bases between them. In nucleotides, the CDR3 is TGTGCCAGCAGTTTTACCAGTGGACAGCGCAATCAGCCCCAGCATTTT. It is translated as CASSFTSGQRNQPQHF.

This chain links TRBV10-3 with TRBJ2-1; 13 bases line up with TRBD2. Germline CDR1 and CDR2: ENHRY and SYGVKD. V lost 6 bases to trimming and J lost 7 bases; unmatched junction nucleotides: 9. This CDR3 has 16 amino acids. CDR3 DNA: TGTGCCATCAGCCCGCGACTAGCGGGAGGAGAGAATGAGCAGTTCTTC. This sequence encodes CAISPRLAGGENEQFF.

The chain uses TRBV28 and TRBJ1-1, with unresolved D. The ends were cut back, 8 bases at V and 10 bases at J, with 20 bases in the middle. CDR1 is MDHEN, CDR2 SYDVKM, per germline. CDR3 size: 13 residues. For the CDR3, the DNA is TGTGCCAGCGGGTATGATAGGAGGCTCGGAGCTTTCTTT. It translates to CASGYDRRLGAFF. The full variable domain, rest sourced from reference TRBV28 and TRBJ1-1, is DVKVTQSSRYLVKRTGEKVFLECVQDMDHENMFWYRQDPGLGLRLIYFSYDVKMKEKGDIPEGYSVSREKKERFSLILESASTNQTSMYLCASGYDRRLGAFFGQGTRLTVV.

The rearrangement joins TRBV19 to TRBJ1-2, with 9 bases identical to TRBD1. CDR1 and CDR2 (germline): LNHDA, SQIVND (reference sequence). V lost 3 bases, J lost 2 bases, and 4 bases stayed unmatched. CDR3 length equals 15 residues. CDR3 residues: CASSMKQGANYGYTF. CDR3 nucleotide sequence: TGTGCCAGTAGTATGAAACAGGGGGCGAACTATGGCTACACCTTC.

The V gene is TRBV20-1, the J gene TRBJ1-6; 10 bases map to TRBD1. V lost 3 bases and J lost 8; bases outside the gene matches: 4. This CDR3 comprises 14 residues. Germline V lookup: CDR1 DFQATT, CDR2 SNEGSKA (reference sequence). The CDR3 DNA is TGCAGTGCTAGTCTGACAGGGGGCCATTCACCCCTCCACTTT. Amino acid sequence: CSASLTGGHSPLHF.

The rearrangement uses TRBV30 and TRBJ2-1, with 9 bases that match TRBD1. This CDR3 contains 15 residues. Germline V CDR1 and CDR2: GTSNPN, SVGIG (reference sequence). The trim removed 3 bases at V and 6 bases at J, leaving 9 bases unmatched. CDR3 sequence reads: CAWRLGTGKGNEQFF. The CDR3 coding sequence is TGTGCCTGGAGGCTCGGGACAGGGAAAGGCAATGAGCAGTTCTTC.

The V and J genes are TRBV5-6 and TRBJ1-1; 10 nucleotides line up with TRBD1. CDR3 length: 15 amino acids. Germline-derived CDR1 and CDR2 are SGHDT and YYEEEE. The trim removed 2 bases at V and 5 bases at J, leaving 6 bases unmatched. The CDR3 DNA reads TGTGCCAGCAGCTTCTTCCGGACAGGGGGAACTGAAGCTTTCTTT. Protein sequence: CASSFFRTGGTEAFF.

This clone has only one observation. The chain combines TRBV4-3 with TRBJ2-1, with TRBD2 as a possible D gene (5 bases). CDR3 length: 14 residues. Trimming left V 4 bases short and J 10 bases short, with 17 bases between. In germline, CDR1 is LGHNA, CDR2 YSLEER. The CDR3, as DNA: TGCGCCAGCAGCCGGGCTCCCACCCGCGGGGAGCAGTTCTTC. This gives the protein CASSRAPTRGEQFF.

This clone was observed a handful of times. The rearrangement joins TRBV6-2 or TRBV6-3 to TRBJ1-1, with a tentative D call TRBD1 (6 bases). The CDR3 runs 13 residues. V was pared by 6 bases and J by 4 bases, with 12 bases between. Germline V gene sequence: CDR1 MNHEY, CDR2 SVGEGT. The CDR3 coding sequence is TGTGCCAGCAGCCCACAGGGTGTCACTGAAGCTTTCTTT. It translates to CASSPQGVTEAFF.

Concerning this clone itself: Other DNA sequences in this sample translate to the same CDR3. This chain uses TRBV5-4 with TRBJ2-1; TRBD2 agrees at 15 bases. The germline gives CDR1 SGHNT, CDR2 YYREEE (reference sequence). This CDR3 comprises 15 residues. V shed 3 bases and J 7 bases; nucleotides not matched to a gene: 2. The CDR3 region is CASSSGLAGGNEQFF. The CDR3 bases are TGTGCCAGCAGCTCGGGACTAGCGGGAGGTAATGAGCAGTTCTTC. The full variable domain, with the rest looked up from reference TRBV5-4 and TRBJ2-1, is ETGVTQSPTHLIKTRGQQVTLRCSSQSGHNTVSWYQQALGQGPQFIFQYYREEENGRGNFPPRFSGLQFPNYSSELNVNALELDDSALYLCASSSGLAGGNEQFFGPGTRLTVL.

This clone appeared once. The CDR3 does not end in the conserved phenylalanine or tryptophan, so this is likely a read error. No DNA is shown, since the ends of the CDR3 on it are uncertain; the CDR3 is the one TCRdb lists. V gene TRBV5-5 combines with J gene TRBJ2-4; the table's D gene call, TRBD2, was not cross checked with the DNA. The CDR3 region is 13 residues in length, termini included. From germline, CDR1 is SGHKS and CDR2 YYEKEE (reference sequence). CDR3 amino acids: CASSLAEASGKAY.

The chain combines TRBV10-3 with TRBJ2-7, with D perhaps matching TRBD2 (6 bases). Germline values: CDR1 ENHRY, CDR2 SYGVKD. Deletions cut 4 bases from V and 6 bases from J, with 25 bases between. The CDR3 sequence is 17 residues long. DNA of the CDR3: TGTGCCATCAGTGCGCGCAGGGAGGAAGTAGGACTGGGCGAGCAGTACTTC. This sequence encodes CAISARREEVGLGEQYF.

The V call is TRBV28, the J call TRBJ2-7; D gene unclear. The germline CDR1 and CDR2 sequences are MDHEN and SYDVKM. The CDR3 spans 18 residues. Deletions cut 1 base from V and 3 bases from J, with 22 bases between. CDR3 nucleotide sequence: TGTGCCAGCAGTTTATTCCCCTTCCGACATATCTCTGACTACGAGCAGTACTTC. This gives the protein CASSLFPFRHISDYEQYF.

This chain connects TRBV28 to TRBJ2-6, with 14 bases matching TRBD2. Germline assignment: CDR1 MDHEN and CDR2 SYDVKM. CDR3 length: 19 residues. The V gene end was trimmed by 2 bases and the J gene end by 0 bases; junction bases not matched to a gene: 3. CDR3 sequence reads: CASSLAGTSGGSGANVLTF. The CDR3 DNA reads TGTGCCAGCAGTTTAGCTGGGACTAGCGGGGGCTCTGGGGCCAACGTCCTGACTTTC.

As DNA, the CDR3 is TGTGCCAGCAGCGGGACTAGCGGGGTAGGAGAGACCCAGTACTTC. It is translated as CASSGTSGVGETQYF. V is TRBV28 and J is TRBJ2-5; 13 bases are shared with TRBD2. This CDR3 spans 15 amino acids. Losses at the gene ends were 6 bases for V and 4 bases for J; bases not matched to a gene: 5. The germline CDR1 and CDR2 sequences are MDHEN and SYDVKM.

The rearrangement uses TRBV4-1 and TRBJ1-5; the D gene is possibly TRBD1 (6 bases). The V gene lost 0 bases and the J gene lost 3 bases, with 12 bases spanning the gap. Germline V gene data show CDR1 as MGHRA and CDR2 as YSYEKL. CDR3 size: 16 residues. The CDR3 DNA sequence: TGCGCCAGCAGCCAAGATCTGGGGGCAGTCAATCAGCCCCAGCATTTT. Translating it yields CASSQDLGAVNQPQHF.

The table lists this clone with a count of one. The chain is built from TRBV18 and TRBJ2-7; 10 nucleotides align to TRBD1. The CDR3 consists of 15 residues. The ends lost 4 bases at V and 4 bases at J; junction bases unmatched: 7. Germline V gene lookup returns CDR1 KGHSH and CDR2 LQKENI. CDR3 nucleotides: TGTGCCAGCTCACTTGCGGGACAGGGGTTTTACGAGCAGTACTTC. It specifies CASSLAGQGFYEQYF.

The chain is built from TRBV27 and TRBJ2-7; possibly TRBD2 for D (6 bases). The CDR3 is 14 amino acids. The V end was cut by 5 bases, the J end by 6 bases, with 17 bases between. CDR1 and CDR2 from the germline V gene are MNHEY and SMNVEV (reference sequence). CDR3 sequence (DNA): TGTGCCAGCAGTCCCGCCCTCGGGAGCGGCGAGCAGTACTTC. As protein: CASSPALGSGEQYF.